This is a list of T cell receptor beta chains from one sample in a study of PD-L1 blockade in urothelial cancer. Generated by immunoSEQ multiplex PCR, the TCRdb table keeps only in-frame clones and is missing some. The sample has around 120,000 clones; around 89% are singletons. The sample in question was PBMCs, obtained around atezolizumab (anti-PD-L1) treatment. These receptors were collected from a man aged 55 to 70 with urothelial cancer. The CDR3 runs from the conserved cysteine through the conserved F or W. D genes are given only for firm matches. Some rows mark clone size as missing; the rest say once, few, many or name a class of expanded clone.

J gene: TRBJ2-3
D gene: -
V gene: TRBV14
clone size: -
CDR3 protein: CASSQTGPDTQYF
CDR3 DNA: TGTGCCAGCAGCCAAACAGGGCCAGATACGCAGTATTTT

J gene: TRBJ2-7
D gene: TRBD1
V gene: TRBV18
clone size: -
CDR3 protein: CASSREGQGTYEQYF
CDR3 DNA: TGTGCCAGCTCACGAGAAGGACAGGGTACCTACGAGCAGTACTTC

J gene: TRBJ2-1
D gene: TRBD2
V gene: TRBV9
clone size: few
CDR3 protein: CASSVGARGLAGGSSYNEQFF
CDR3 DNA: TGTGCCAGCAGCGTAGGGGCGAGGGGACTAGCGGGAGGGAGCTCCTACAATGAGCAGTTCTTC

J gene: TRBJ2-2
D gene: -
V gene: TRBV19
clone size: -
CDR3 protein: CASSKGQNTGELFF
CDR3 DNA: TGTGCCAGTAGTAAGGGACAGAACACCGGGGAGCTGTTTTTT

J gene: TRBJ2-2
D gene: TRBD2
V gene: TRBV25-1
clone size: -
CDR3 protein: CASSELAGGPYTGELFF
CDR3 DNA: TGTGCCAGCAGTGAACTAGCGGGGGGGCCGTACACCGGGGAGCTGTTTTTT

J gene: TRBJ2-7
D gene: -
V gene: TRBV7-2
clone size: -
CDR3 protein: CASSTYLAAYEQYF
CDR3 DNA: TGTGCCAGCAGCACCTACCTAGCCGCCTACGAGCAGTACTTC

J gene: TRBJ2-1
D gene: TRBD1
V gene: TRBV4-2
clone size: -
CDR3 protein: CASSPGQGADEQFF
CDR3 DNA: TGTGCCAGCAGCCCGGGACAGGGGGCAGATGAGCAGTTCTTC

J gene: TRBJ2-1
D gene: TRBD1
V gene: TRBV7-2
clone size: -
CDR3 protein: CASSLSAGQGNEQFF
CDR3 DNA: TGTGCCAGCAGCTTAAGTGCGGGACAGGGGAATGAGCAGTTCTTC

J gene: TRBJ1-5
D gene: TRBD1
V gene: TRBV28
clone size: -
CDR3 protein: CASSRDRNQPQHF
CDR3 DNA: TGTGCCAGCAGTAGGGACAGAAATCAGCCCCAGCATTTT

J gene: TRBJ2-7
D gene: TRBD2
V gene: TRBV5-1
clone size: -
CDR3 protein: CASSPELAGGLEQYF
CDR3 DNA: TGCGCCAGCAGCCCGGAGTTAGCGGGGGGGCTCGAGCAGTACTTC

J gene: TRBJ2-1
D gene: -
V gene: TRBV7-2
clone size: -
CDR3 protein: CASSRPTTNEQFF
CDR3 DNA: TGTGCCAGCTCTCGGCCGACTACTAATGAGCAGTTCTTC

J gene: TRBJ1-2
D gene: -
V gene: TRBV4-2
clone size: -
CDR3 protein: CASSPGLGGYGYTF
CDR3 DNA: TGTGCCAGCAGCCCAGGGCTGGGGGGCTATGGCTACACCTTC

J gene: TRBJ2-7
D gene: TRBD1
V gene: TRBV9
clone size: -
CDR3 protein: CASSVDEGRQGAYEQYF
CDR3 DNA: TGTGCCAGCAGCGTAGACGAGGGTAGGCAGGGGGCCTACGAGCAGTACTTC

J gene: TRBJ1-1
D gene: -
V gene: TRBV11-2
clone size: -
CDR3 protein: CASSLGQRLEAFF
CDR3 DNA: TGTGCCAGCAGCTTAGGACAAAGGCTTGAAGCTTTCTTT

J gene: TRBJ2-2
D gene: -
V gene: TRBV4-2
clone size: -
CDR3 protein: CASSQLGLSNTGELFF
CDR3 DNA: TGTGCCAGCAGCCAACTGGGACTTTCTAACACCGGGGAGCTGTTTTTT

J gene: TRBJ2-1
D gene: TRBD2
V gene: TRBV27
clone size: -
CDR3 protein: CASSSGLAGGPVHNEQFF
CDR3 DNA: TGTGCCAGCAGTTCCGGACTAGCGGGGGGGCCGGTCCACAATGAGCAGTTCTTC

J gene: TRBJ2-7
D gene: TRBD1
V gene: TRBV28
clone size: -
CDR3 protein: CASKVETGISYEQYF
CDR3 DNA: TGTGCCAGCAAGGTGGAGACAGGGATATCCTACGAGCAGTACTTC

J gene: TRBJ1-1
D gene: -
V gene: TRBV27
clone size: -
CDR3 protein: CASSHGSGTEAFF
CDR3 DNA: TGTGCCAGCAGCCATGGGAGTGGCACTGAAGCTTTCTTT

J gene: TRBJ1-1
D gene: -
V gene: TRBV6-4
clone size: -
CDR3 protein: CATQGRGRMTEAFF
CDR3 DNA: TGTGCCACCCAGGGGAGGGGGAGGATGACTGAAGCTTTCTTT

J gene: TRBJ1-4
D gene: TRBD1
V gene: TRBV7-8
clone size: -
CDR3 protein: CASSLRGLIVFSNEKLFF
CDR3 DNA: TGTGCCAGCAGCTTAAGGGGGCTTATTGTTTTTAGTAATGAAAAACTGTTTTTT